The source of this T cell receptor beta chain is a study of cytotoxic CD8 clonotypes in ibrutinib-treated CLL. The wider study: The patient breakdown showed fewer than twelve relapsed/refractory and approximately 14 treatment-naive cases, with about 18 IGHV unmutated.

Findings of the study overall: T-cell clonality at baseline went above that of age-matched healthy donors and rose and fell with circulating CD8+ T-cell counts.

Measured with immunoSEQ multiplex PCR; TCRdb has only the in-frame clones, and not every one. The sample records about 140,000 clones, less than 95% being singletons. Of note for this clone: Antigen: not known.

This TCR derives from a human donor with chronic lymphocytic leukemia. The sample in question was PBMCs, obtained after 12 months of ibrutinib treatment.

CDR3 in DNA: TGTGCCAGCAGACAATCGGGTGGGAGCTCCTACGAGCAGTACTTC. Translating it yields CASRQSGGSSYEQYF. The V and J genes are TRBV21-1 and TRBJ2-7; the table names TRBD2, a call not compared with the DNA. TRBV21-1 is described as a pseudogene. The length of the CDR3 is 15 residues.